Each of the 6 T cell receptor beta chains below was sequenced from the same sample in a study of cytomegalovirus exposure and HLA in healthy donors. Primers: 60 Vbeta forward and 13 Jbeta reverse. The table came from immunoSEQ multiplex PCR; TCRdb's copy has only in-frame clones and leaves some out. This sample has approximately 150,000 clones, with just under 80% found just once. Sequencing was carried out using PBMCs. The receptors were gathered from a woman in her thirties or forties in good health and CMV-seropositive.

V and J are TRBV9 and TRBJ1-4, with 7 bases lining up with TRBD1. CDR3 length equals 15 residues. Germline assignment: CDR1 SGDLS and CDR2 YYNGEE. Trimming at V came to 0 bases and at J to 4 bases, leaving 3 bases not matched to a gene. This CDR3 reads CASSVGQGRNEKLFF. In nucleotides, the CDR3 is TGTGCCAGCAGCGTAGGACAGGGACGTAATGAAAAACTGTTTTTT.

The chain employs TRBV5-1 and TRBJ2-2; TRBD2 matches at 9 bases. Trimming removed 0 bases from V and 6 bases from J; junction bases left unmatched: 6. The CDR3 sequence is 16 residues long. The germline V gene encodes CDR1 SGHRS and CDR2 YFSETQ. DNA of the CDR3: TGCGCCAGCAGCTTGGGAGCGGGGGGTGACCCCGGGGAGCTGTTTTTT. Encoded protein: CASSLGAGGDPGELFF.

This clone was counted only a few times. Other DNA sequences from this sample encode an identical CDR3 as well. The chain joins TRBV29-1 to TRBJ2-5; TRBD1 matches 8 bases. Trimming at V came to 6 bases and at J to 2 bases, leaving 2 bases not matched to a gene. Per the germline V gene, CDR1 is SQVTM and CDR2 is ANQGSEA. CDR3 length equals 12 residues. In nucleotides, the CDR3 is TGCAGCGTACGGACAGGGCAAGAGACCCAGTACTTC. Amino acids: CSVRTGQETQYF. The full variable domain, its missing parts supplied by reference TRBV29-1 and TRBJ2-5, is SAVISQKPSRDICQRGTSLTIQCQVDSQVTMMFWYRQQPGQSLTLIATANQGSEATYESGFVIDKFPISRPNLTFSTLTVSNMSPEDSSIYLCSVRTGQETQYFGPGTRLLVL.

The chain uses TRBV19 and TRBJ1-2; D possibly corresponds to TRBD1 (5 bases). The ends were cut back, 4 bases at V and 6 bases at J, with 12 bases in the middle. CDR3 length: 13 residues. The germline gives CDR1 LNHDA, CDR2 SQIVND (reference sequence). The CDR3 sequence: CASSTFPRDGYTF. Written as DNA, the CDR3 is TGTGCCAGTAGTACGTTCCCCAGGGATGGCTACACCTTC.

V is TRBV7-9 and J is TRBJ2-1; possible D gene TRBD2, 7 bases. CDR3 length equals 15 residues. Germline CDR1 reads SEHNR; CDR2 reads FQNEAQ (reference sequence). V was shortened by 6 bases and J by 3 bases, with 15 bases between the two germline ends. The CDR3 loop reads CASRPGGPFYNEQFF. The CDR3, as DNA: TGTGCCAGCAGGCCCGGGGGGCCCTTCTACAATGAGCAGTTCTTC.

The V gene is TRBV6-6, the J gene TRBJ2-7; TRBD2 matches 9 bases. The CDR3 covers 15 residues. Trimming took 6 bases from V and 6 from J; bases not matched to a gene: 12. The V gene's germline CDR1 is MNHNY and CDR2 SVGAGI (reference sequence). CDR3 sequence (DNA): TGTGCCAGCAGAACAGCGGGGGGCCGAAGTATCGAGCAGTACTTC. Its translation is CASRTAGGRSIEQYF.